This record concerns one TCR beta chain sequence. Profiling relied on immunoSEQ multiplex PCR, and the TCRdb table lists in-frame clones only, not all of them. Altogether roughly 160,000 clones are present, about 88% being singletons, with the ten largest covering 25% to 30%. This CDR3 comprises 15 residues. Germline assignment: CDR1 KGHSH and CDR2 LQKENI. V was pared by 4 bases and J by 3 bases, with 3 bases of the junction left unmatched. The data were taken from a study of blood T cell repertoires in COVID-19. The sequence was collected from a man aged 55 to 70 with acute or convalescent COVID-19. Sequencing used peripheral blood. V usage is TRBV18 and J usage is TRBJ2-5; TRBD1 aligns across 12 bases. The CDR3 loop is CASSRGTGGEETQYF. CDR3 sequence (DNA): TGTGCCAGCTCACGAGGGACAGGGGGCGAAGAGACCCAGTACTTC.